These 2 T cell receptor beta chains were all obtained from the same sample, sequenced in a study of cytomegalovirus exposure and HLA in healthy donors. The repertoire was sequenced with immunoSEQ multiplex PCR; TCRdb's copy has only in-frame clones and lacks some. The sample lists approximately 120,000 clones, roughly 95% occurring once. Input material: PBMCs. The receptors shown here come from a man aged 18 to 29 in good health and CMV-seronegative.

This clone was picked up a small number of times. V usage is TRBV12-5 and J usage is TRBJ2-6; the D is unclear. V lost 7 bases, J lost 4 bases, and 5 bases lay in between. The CDR3 consists of 12 residues. The V gene's germline CDR1 is LGHNT and CDR2 FRNRAP. For the CDR3, the DNA is TGTGCTAGTGCCTCGGGGGCCAACGTCCTGACTTTC. It encodes CASASGANVLTF. The whole variable domain, filled in from reference TRBV12-5 and TRBJ2-6, reads DARVTQTPRHKVTEMGQEVTMRCQPILGHNTVFWYRQTMMQGLELLAYFRNRAPLDDSGMPKDRFSAEMPDATLATLKIQPSEPRDSAVYFCASASGANVLTFGAGSRLTVL.

The CDR3: CASSLRAGSYNEQFF. CDR3 nucleotides: TGTGCCAGCAGTTTACGAGCGGGGTCCTACAATGAGCAGTTCTTC. V gene TRBV27 combines with J gene TRBJ2-1; TRBD2 matches at 7 bases. J was trimmed by 1 base and V by 2 bases; bases with no gene match: 2. Germline V gene lookup returns CDR1 MNHEY and CDR2 SMNVEV (reference sequence). CDR3 size: 15 residues.